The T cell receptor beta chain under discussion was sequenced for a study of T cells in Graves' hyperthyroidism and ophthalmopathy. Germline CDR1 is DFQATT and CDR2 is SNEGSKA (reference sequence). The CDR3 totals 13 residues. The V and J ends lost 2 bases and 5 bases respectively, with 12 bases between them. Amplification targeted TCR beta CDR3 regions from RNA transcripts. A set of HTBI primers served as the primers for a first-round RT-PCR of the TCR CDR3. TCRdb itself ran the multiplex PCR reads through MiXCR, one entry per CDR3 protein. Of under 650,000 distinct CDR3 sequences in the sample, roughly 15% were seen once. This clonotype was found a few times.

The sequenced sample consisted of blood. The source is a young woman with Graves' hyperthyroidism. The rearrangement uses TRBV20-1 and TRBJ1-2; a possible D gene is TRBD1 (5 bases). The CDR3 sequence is CSARSDSRYGYTF. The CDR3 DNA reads TGCAGTGCTAGATCAGACAGCCGATATGGCTACACCTTC.